This TCR beta chain was recovered during a study of T cells in localized non-small cell lung cancer. Regarding the study as a whole: Of the top 100 tumor clones, median about 56 were in adjacent lung, about 30 among its top 100. Uninvolved adjacent lung showed the highest T cell clonality, exceeding tumor.

Profiling relied on immunoSEQ multiplex PCR, and the TCRdb table lists in-frame clones only, not all of them. This sample has around 140,000 clones, with approximately 88% found just once. In the case of this clone: Its antigen is unidentified.

This clonotype originated in a female donor of 60 years or more with stage I lung adenocarcinoma. The sample consisted of peripheral blood, taken before any cancer treatment.

The CDR3 coding sequence is TGCGCCAGCAGCTTGGCGGGCCCCTCGGGAGGAAACACCATATATTTT. Its translation is CASSLAGPSGGNTIYF. V usage is TRBV5-1 and J usage is TRBJ1-3; D unclear. Germline CDR1 SGHRS, CDR2 YFSETQ. The CDR3 is made up of 16 amino acids. The V end lost 0 bases, the J end lost 4 bases, and 14 bases lay between the germline ends. The whole variable domain, remainder taken from reference TRBV5-1 and TRBJ1-3, is KAGVTQTPRYLIKTRGQQVTLSCSPISGHRSVSWYQQTPGQGLQFLFEYFSETQRNKGNFPGRFSGRQFSNSRSEMNVSTLELGDSALYLCASSLAGPSGGNTIYFGEGSWLTVV.